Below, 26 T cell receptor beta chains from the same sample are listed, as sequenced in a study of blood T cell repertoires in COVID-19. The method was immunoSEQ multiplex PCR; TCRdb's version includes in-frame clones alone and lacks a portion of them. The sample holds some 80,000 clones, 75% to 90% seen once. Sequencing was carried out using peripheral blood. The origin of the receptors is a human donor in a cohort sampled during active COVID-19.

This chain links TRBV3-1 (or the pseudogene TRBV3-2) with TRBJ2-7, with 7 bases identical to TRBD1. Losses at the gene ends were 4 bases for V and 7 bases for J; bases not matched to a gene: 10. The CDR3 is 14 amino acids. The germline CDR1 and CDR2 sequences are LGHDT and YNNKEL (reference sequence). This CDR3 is CASSPMTGYKEQYF. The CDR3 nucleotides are TGTGCCAGCAGCCCAATGACAGGGTATAAAGAGCAGTACTTC.

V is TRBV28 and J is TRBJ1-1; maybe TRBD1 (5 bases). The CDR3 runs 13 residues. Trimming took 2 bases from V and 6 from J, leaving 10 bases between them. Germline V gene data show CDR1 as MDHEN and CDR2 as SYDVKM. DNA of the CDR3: TGTGCCAGCAGTTTACGGGGGAGCGCTGAAGCTTTCTTT. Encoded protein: CASSLRGSAEAFF.

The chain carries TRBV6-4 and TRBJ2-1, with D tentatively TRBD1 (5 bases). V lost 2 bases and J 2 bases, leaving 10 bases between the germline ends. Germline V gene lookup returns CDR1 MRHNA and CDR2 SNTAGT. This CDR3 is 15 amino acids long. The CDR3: CASSDRAGPYNEQFF. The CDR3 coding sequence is TGTGCCAGCAGTGACAGGGCAGGGCCCTACAATGAGCAGTTCTTC.

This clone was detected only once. The CDR3 protein is CASSRLAGVANTGELFF. In nucleotides, the CDR3 is TGTGCCAGCAGTCGACTAGCGGGAGTGGCTAACACCGGGGAGCTGTTTTTT. The J gene is TRBJ2-2, the V gene TRBV28; 12 positions match TRBD2. V lost 5 bases to trimming and J lost 2 bases; unmatched junction nucleotides: 6. Germline lookup yields CDR1 MDHEN and CDR2 SYDVKM. The CDR3 is 17 amino acids.

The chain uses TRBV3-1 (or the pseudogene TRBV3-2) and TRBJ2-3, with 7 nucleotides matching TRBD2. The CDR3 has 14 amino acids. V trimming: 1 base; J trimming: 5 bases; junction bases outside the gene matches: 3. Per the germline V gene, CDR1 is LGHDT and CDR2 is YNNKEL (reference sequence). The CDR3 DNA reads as TGTGCCAGCAGCCAAGGGGGGGGGAGAGATACGCAGTATTTT. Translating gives CASSQGGGRDTQYF.

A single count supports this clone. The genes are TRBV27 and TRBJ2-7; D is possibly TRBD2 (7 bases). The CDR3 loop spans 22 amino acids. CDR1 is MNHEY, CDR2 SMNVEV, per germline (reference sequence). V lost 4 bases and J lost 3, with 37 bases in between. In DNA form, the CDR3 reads TGTGCCAGCAGTTGCCGCCGGAGGGGAGGGGGGGGGCGGAACGCTTTAGACTACGAGCAGTACTTC. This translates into CASSCRRRGGGGRNALDYEQYF.

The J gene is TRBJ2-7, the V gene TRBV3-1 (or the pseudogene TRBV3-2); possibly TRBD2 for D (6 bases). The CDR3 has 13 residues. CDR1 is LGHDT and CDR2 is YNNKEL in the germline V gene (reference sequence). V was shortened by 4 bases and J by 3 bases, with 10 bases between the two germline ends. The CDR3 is CASSRREIYEQYF. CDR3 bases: TGTGCCAGCAGCCGGAGGGAGATCTACGAGCAGTACTTC.

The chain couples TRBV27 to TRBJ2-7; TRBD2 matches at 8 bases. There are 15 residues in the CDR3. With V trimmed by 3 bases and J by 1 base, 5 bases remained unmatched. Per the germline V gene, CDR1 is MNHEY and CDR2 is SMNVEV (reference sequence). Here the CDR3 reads CASSFGGGPSYEQYF. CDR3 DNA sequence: TGTGCCAGCAGTTTCGGCGGGGGGCCATCCTACGAGCAGTACTTC.

The CDR3 loop reads CASSLFPSGTHPTSYEQYF. Here the CDR3 DNA reads TGTGCCAGCAGCTTATTTCCTAGCGGGACCCACCCTACGTCCTACGAGCAGTACTTC. This sequence joins TRBV11-2 and TRBJ2-7; TRBD2 agrees at 9 bases. CDR3 length: 19 residues. V shed 2 bases and J 1 base; nucleotides not matched to a gene: 15. Germline values: CDR1 SGHAT, CDR2 FQNNGV.

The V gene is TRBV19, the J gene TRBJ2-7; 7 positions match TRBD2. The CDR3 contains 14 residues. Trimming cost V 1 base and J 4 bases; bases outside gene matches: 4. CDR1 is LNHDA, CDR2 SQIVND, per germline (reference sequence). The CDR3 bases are TGTGCCAGTAGTATAGCGAAGCGGGGATACGAGCAGTACTTC. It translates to CASSIAKRGYEQYF.

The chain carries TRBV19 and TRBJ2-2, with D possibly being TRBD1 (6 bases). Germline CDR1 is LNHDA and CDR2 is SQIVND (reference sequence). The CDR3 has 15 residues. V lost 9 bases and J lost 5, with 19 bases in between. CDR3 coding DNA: TGTGCCAGCAAGAGCGCAGGGGTGGGGACCGGGGAGCTGTTTTTT. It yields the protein CASKSAGVGTGELFF.

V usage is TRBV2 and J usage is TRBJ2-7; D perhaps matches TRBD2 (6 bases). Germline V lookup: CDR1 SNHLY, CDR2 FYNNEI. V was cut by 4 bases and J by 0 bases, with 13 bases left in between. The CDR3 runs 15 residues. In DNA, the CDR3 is TGTGCCAGCAGTGGCCCTAGCGCTAACTCCTACGAGCAGTACTTC. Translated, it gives CASSGPSANSYEQYF. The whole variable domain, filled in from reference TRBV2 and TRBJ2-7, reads EPEVTQTPSHQVTQMGQEVILRCVPISNHLYFYWYRQILGQKVEFLVSFYNNEISEKSEIFDDQFSVERPDGSNFTLKIRSTKLEDSAMYFCASSGPSANSYEQYFGPGTRLTVT.

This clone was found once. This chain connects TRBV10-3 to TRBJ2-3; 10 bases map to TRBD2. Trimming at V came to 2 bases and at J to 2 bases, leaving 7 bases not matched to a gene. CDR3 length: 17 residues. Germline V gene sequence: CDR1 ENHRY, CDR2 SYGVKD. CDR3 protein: CAISEIVAGGITDTQYF. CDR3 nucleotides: TGTGCCATCAGTGAGATTGTAGCGGGAGGAATCACAGATACGCAGTATTTT.

CDR3 in amino acids: CAESGPTNEKLFF. DNA for the CDR3: TGTGCCGAATCGGGTCCAACTAATGAAAAACTGTTTTTT. The genes are TRBV7-9 and TRBJ1-4; D gene unclear. CDR1 and CDR2 from the germline V gene are SEHNR and FQNEAQ (reference sequence). The V gene lost 11 bases and the J gene lost 0 bases, with 10 bases spanning the gap. This CDR3 contains 13 residues.

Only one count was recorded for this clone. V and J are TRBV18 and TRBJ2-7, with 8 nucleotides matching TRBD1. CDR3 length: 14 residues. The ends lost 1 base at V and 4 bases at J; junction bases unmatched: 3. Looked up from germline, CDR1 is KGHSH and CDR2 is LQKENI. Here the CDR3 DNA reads TGTGCCAGCTCACCACAGACAGGGGAATACGAGCAGTACTTC. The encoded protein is CASSPQTGEYEQYF.

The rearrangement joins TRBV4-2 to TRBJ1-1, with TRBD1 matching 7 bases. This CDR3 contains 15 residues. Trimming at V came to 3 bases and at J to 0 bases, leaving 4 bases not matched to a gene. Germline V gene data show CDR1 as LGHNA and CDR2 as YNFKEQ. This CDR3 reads CASSHSGQMNTEAFF. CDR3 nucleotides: TGTGCCAGCAGCCACTCGGGACAGATGAACACTGAAGCTTTCTTT.

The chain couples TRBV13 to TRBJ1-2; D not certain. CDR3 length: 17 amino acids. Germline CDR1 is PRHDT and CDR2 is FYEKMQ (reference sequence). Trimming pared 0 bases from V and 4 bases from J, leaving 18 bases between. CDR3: CASSLGLYAGKSYGYTF. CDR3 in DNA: TGTGCCAGCAGCTTAGGTCTTTATGCGGGGAAAAGCTATGGCTACACCTTC.

The DNA for the CDR3 is TGTGCCAGCACCGCAACAGGACAGGGGAGGGGAAAACTGTTTTTT. It translates to CASTATGQGRGKLFF. The J gene is TRBJ1-4, the V gene TRBV6-5; 9 positions match TRBD1. V was clipped by 7 bases and J by 10 bases; unmatched bases: 13. The CDR3 contains 15 residues. The V gene's germline CDR1 is MNHEY and CDR2 SVGAGI.

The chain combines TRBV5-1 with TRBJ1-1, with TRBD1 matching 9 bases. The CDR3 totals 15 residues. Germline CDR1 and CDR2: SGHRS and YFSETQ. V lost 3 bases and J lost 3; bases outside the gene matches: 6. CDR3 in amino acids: CASSSQGAQDTEAFF. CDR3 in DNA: TGCGCCAGCAGCTCACAGGGGGCGCAGGACACTGAAGCTTTCTTT.

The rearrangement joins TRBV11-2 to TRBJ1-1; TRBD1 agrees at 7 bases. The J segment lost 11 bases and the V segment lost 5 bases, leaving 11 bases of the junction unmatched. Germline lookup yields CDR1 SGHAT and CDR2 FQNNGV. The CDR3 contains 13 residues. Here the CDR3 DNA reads TGTGCCAGCAGCCTACGACAGGGTTCGCGGGCTTTCTTT. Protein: CASSLRQGSRAFF.

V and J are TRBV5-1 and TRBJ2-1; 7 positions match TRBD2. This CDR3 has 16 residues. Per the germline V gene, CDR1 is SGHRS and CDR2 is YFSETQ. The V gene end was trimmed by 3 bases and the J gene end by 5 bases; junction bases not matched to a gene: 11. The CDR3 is CASSSGLVRGNNEQFF. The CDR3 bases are TGCGCCAGCAGCTCTGGACTAGTACGGGGCAACAATGAGCAGTTCTTC. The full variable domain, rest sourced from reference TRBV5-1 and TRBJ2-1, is KAGVTQTPRYLIKTRGQQVTLSCSPISGHRSVSWYQQTPGQGLQFLFEYFSETQRNKGNFPGRFSGRQFSNSRSEMNVSTLELGDSALYLCASSSGLVRGNNEQFFGPGTRLTVL.

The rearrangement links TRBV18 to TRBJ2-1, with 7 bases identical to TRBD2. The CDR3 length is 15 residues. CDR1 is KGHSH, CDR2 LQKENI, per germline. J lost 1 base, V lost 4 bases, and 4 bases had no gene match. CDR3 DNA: TGTGCCAGCTCACTAGGCGGGAGTTCCTACAATGAGCAGTTCTTC. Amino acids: CASSLGGSSYNEQFF. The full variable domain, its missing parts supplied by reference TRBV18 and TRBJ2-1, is NAGVMQNPRHLVRRRGQEARLRCSPMKGHSHVYWYRQLPEEGLKFMVYLQKENIIDESGMPKERFSAEFPKEGPSILRIQQVVRGDSAAYFCASSLGGSSYNEQFFGPGTRLTVL.

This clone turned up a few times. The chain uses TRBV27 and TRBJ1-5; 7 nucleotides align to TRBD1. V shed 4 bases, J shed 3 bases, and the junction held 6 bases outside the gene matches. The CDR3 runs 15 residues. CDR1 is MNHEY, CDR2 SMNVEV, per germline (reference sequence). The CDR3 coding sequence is TGTGCCAGCAGTTCCGTAGACAGGGACAATCAGCCCCAGCATTTT. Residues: CASSSVDRDNQPQHF.

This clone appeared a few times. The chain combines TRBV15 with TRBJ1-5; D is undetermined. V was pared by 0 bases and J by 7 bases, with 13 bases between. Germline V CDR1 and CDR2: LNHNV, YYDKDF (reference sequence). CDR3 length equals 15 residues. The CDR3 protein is CATSRDLGGYQPQHF. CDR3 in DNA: TGTGCCACCAGCAGAGATTTGGGAGGTTACCAGCCCCAGCATTTT. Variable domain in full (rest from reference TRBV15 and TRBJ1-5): DAMVIQNPRYQVTQFGKPVTLSCSQTLNHNVMYWYQQKSSQAPKLLFHYYDKDFNNEADTPDNFQSRRPNTSFCFLDIRSPGLGDTAMYLCATSRDLGGYQPQHFGDGTRLSIL.

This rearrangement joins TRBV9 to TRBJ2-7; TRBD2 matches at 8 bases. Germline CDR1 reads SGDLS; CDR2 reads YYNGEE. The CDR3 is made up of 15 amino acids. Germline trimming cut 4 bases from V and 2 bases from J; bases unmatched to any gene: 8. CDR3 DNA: TGTGCCAGCAGCCCCTCGACTAGCGCGACCTACGAGCAGTACTTC. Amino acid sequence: CASSPSTSATYEQYF.

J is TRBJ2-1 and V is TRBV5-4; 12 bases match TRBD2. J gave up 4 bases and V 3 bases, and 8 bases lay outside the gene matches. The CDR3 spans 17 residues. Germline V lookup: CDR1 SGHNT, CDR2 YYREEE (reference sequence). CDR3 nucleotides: TGTGCCAGCAGCTCCAATGGCCTAGCGGGGGGGTACAATGAGCAGTTCTTC. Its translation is CASSSNGLAGGYNEQFF.